Reported below is one TCR beta chain. No antigen is known for it. The data belong to a study of CD8+CD57+ T cells in acquired aplastic anemia. Study-wide background: 3.2 ug was the average amount of DNA from sorted CD4+ and CD8+ cells. Findings and caveats of the study: Patients and controls turned out to have approximately 29 CD8+ CDR3 sequences in common. A significant difference in CD8+ Simpson's diversity between patients and controls was not found.

The study profiled TCR beta VDJ and CDR3 using genomic DNA as template. MiXCR, run by TCRdb on the reads, gives a single entry per CDR3 protein. This sample yields about 260,000 distinct CDR3 sequences, of which 65% to 90% are seen a single time; approximately 40% belongs to the top ten. Trimming took off 6 bases at V and 5 bases at J, with 11 bases between the two ends. The length of the CDR3 is 13 residues. Individuals selected for sequencing had exhibited CD8+CD57+ cell expansion on flow cytometry. Among the patients, all had severe acquired aplastic anemia. The clonotype originates from a human donor with aplastic anemia. The rearrangement uses TRBV12-3 or TRBV12-4 and TRBJ2-1; TRBD2 is a possible D gene (6 bases). Sequencing was performed on sorted CD4+, CD8+, or CD8+CD57+ T cells (not recorded which) from PBMCs. The CDR3 sequence: CASSVSGNNEQFF. The CDR3 DNA reads TGTGCCAGCAGCGTTAGCGGAAACAATGAGCAGTTCTTC.